This TCR beta chain was observed in a study of blood T cell repertoires in COVID-19. Study-wide context: Specimens from acute and convalescent COVID-19 originated in the United States, Italy and Spain. Nucleic acid was either cDNA or gDNA, and it came from T cells, B-cell-depleted T cells, or PBMCs.

Patients at the Seattle site were enrolled during active infection and followed longitudinally. There are 16 residues in the CDR3. Per the germline V gene, CDR1 is SGHDT and CDR2 is YYEEEE. V lost 4 bases and J 4 bases, leaving 15 bases between the germline ends. The method was immunoSEQ multiplex PCR; TCRdb's version includes in-frame clones alone and lacks a portion of them. The sample has under 250,000 clones, 80% to 85% seen once. Sample: peripheral blood. This sequence originates from a woman in her 70s with COVID-19, enrolled during active disease. The chain couples TRBV5-6 to TRBJ2-6; D possibly corresponds to TRBD2 (5 bases). CDR3 residues: CASSRTPTGGANVLTF. DNA of the CDR3: TGTGCCAGCAGCCGGACCCCGACGGGAGGGGCCAACGTCCTGACTTTC.